This paragraph covers one T cell receptor beta chain sequence. Its specificity is not known. This sample stems from a study of shared clonotypes between healthy human individuals. Study observations and caveats: Sampling involved blood alone; tissue repertoires likely differ.

Assay: immunoSEQ multiplex PCR; the TCRdb copy retains only in-frame clones and omits some. The sample has roughly 1,600,000 clones; 98% are singletons. This clonotype originated in a man aged 25 to 45 in good health. Sequencing was performed on naive CD4+ T cells sorted from blood. Subset meaning: CD45RA+ positively selected.

CDR3 sequence reads: CAWSVTVDQPQHF. For the CDR3, the DNA is TGTGCCTGGAGTGTGACAGTCGATCAGCCCCAGCATTTT. This chain links TRBV30 with TRBJ1-5; the D gene is possibly TRBD1 (5 bases). The germline CDR1 and CDR2 sequences are GTSNPN and SVGIG (reference sequence). The germline V and J ends were trimmed by 0 bases and 5 bases, with 8 bases remaining between them. CDR3 size: 13 residues.